The 21 T cell receptor beta chains in this list originate from one sample, sequenced in a study of identical twins. TCRdb re-analysed the 5' RACE reads in MiXCR, keeping a single row per CDR3 protein. The data hold roughly 350,000 distinct CDR3 sequences, with around 9.7% observed a single time. The sequenced sample consisted of naive T cells sorted from blood. Receptor source: a woman between 50 and 59 years old in good health.

V usage is TRBV5-6 and J usage is TRBJ2-1; 10 positions agree with TRBD1. The CDR3 extends over 15 amino acids. V was pared by 6 bases and J by 6 bases, with 9 bases of the junction left unmatched. Germline V lookup: CDR1 SGHDT, CDR2 YYEEEE. CDR3 sequence reads: CASTLRTGGSNEQFF. Written as DNA, the CDR3 is TGTGCCAGCACCCTCCGGACAGGGGGGAGCAATGAGCAGTTCTTC.

This clonotype was recorded many times. The rearrangement uses TRBV12-3 or TRBV12-4 and TRBJ1-3; D ambiguous. V was pared by 2 bases and J by 2 bases, with 16 bases between. This CDR3 contains 17 residues. For the CDR3, the DNA is TGTGCCAGCAGTTTAAGGCTCGGCTCCCAAACTGGAAACACCATATATTTT. It is translated as CASSLRLGSQTGNTIYF.

This clonotype came up many times. This rearrangement joins TRBV6-6 to TRBJ1-6, with 11 bases aligning to TRBD1. Germline CDR1 is MNHNY and CDR2 is SVGAGI (reference sequence). The CDR3 covers 17 residues. V lost 6 bases and J lost 7; bases outside the gene matches: 11. CDR3 residues: CASRPPTGTGGNSPLHF. The DNA for the CDR3 is TGTGCCAGCAGGCCCCCAACCGGGACAGGGGGAAATTCACCCCTCCACTTT.

This clonotype appeared many times. The V and J genes are TRBV27 and TRBJ2-6; unclear D gene. V dropped 5 bases and J dropped 4 bases, with 3 bases sitting between them. Germline V gene lookup returns CDR1 MNHEY and CDR2 SMNVEV (reference sequence). The CDR3 totals 12 residues. The CDR3 bases are TGTGCCAGCAGTACCGGGGCCAACGTCCTGACTTTC. The encoded protein is CASSTGANVLTF.

This clonotype showed up just a few times. The chain joins TRBV20-1 to TRBJ2-1; the D gene is possibly TRBD2 (7 bases). Trimming took off 5 bases at V and 7 bases at J, with 24 bases between the two ends. CDR3 length: 16 residues. Germline V gene sequence: CDR1 DFQATT, CDR2 SNEGSKA (reference sequence). The CDR3 DNA follows: TGCAGTGCTCAGGGGCCGGGAGGACCCCAAATTAATGAGCAGTTCTTC. Translated, it gives CSAQGPGGPQINEQFF.

Ten or more counts support this clonotype. The chain carries TRBV25-1 and TRBJ2-3; a possible D gene is TRBD2 (6 bases). V was trimmed by 3 bases and J by 1 base, leaving 8 bases between them. Germline V CDR1 and CDR2: MGHDK, SYGVNS. This CDR3 region has 14 residues. The DNA of the CDR3 is TGTGCCAGCAGTGACGTAGCGGGCACAGATACGCAGTATTTT. Protein: CASSDVAGTDTQYF.

The genes are TRBV27 and TRBJ2-3; weak D call: TRBD2 (5 bases). CDR1 and CDR2 (germline): MNHEY, SMNVEV (reference sequence). The CDR3 consists of 11 residues. V was pared by 5 bases and J by 5 bases, with 5 bases between. The CDR3 spells CASSGRDTQYF. CDR3 sequence (DNA): TGTGCCAGCAGTGGGAGAGATACGCAGTATTTT.

A few counts support this clonotype. The rearrangement links TRBV30 to TRBJ2-3; unclear D gene. The CDR3 loop spans 11 amino acids. The germline gives CDR1 GTSNPN, CDR2 SVGIG (reference sequence). V was cut by 3 bases and J by 4 bases, with 5 bases left in between. The CDR3: CAWSPADTQYF. As DNA, the CDR3 is TGTGCCTGGAGCCCCGCAGATACGCAGTATTTT.

This clonotype was picked up a small number of times. This rearrangement joins TRBV7-8 to TRBJ2-4; D gene ambiguous. The CDR3 is 12 residues long. V dropped 1 base and J dropped 12 bases, with 10 bases sitting between them. The V gene's germline CDR1 is SGHVS and CDR2 FQNEAQ. The chain's CDR3 is CASSLGFIAQYF. In nucleotides, the CDR3 is TGTGCCAGCAGCTTAGGGTTCATAGCTCAGTACTTC.

The chain uses TRBV11-2 and TRBJ2-5; D is perhaps TRBD1 (6 bases). CDR3 length: 16 amino acids. CDR1 is SGHAT, CDR2 FQNNGV, per germline. With 3 bases removed from V and 0 bases from J, the gap between germline ends came to 14 bases. The CDR3 nucleotides are TGTGCCAGCAGCTTCCTACTGGACAGAGACCAAGAGACCCAGTACTTC. Translation gives CASSFLLDRDQETQYF.

This chain links TRBV20-1 with TRBJ2-1; D is possibly TRBD2 (5 bases). CDR1 is DFQATT and CDR2 is SNEGSKA in the germline V gene (reference sequence). The CDR3 runs to 14 residues. Trimming cost V 5 bases and J 0 bases, with 11 bases left between them. Here the CDR3 reads CSAPWRASYNEQFF. CDR3 bases: TGCAGTGCTCCCTGGCGGGCCTCCTACAATGAGCAGTTCTTC.

The gene calls are TRBV5-6 and TRBJ2-3; D uncertain. The length of the CDR3 is 15 residues. V lost 0 bases and J lost 0, with 8 bases in between. CDR1 SGHDT and CDR2 YYEEEE come from the germline V gene. The CDR3 bases are TGTGCCAGCAGCTTGGGTCCGCGGAGCACAGATACGCAGTATTTT. Protein product: CASSLGPRSTDTQYF.

This clonotype was seen repeatedly, ten times or more. The chain uses TRBV29-1 and TRBJ2-7, with D tentatively TRBD1 (6 bases). Germline V gene lookup returns CDR1 SQVTM and CDR2 ANQGSEA. The CDR3 loop spans 12 amino acids. Trimming shortened V by 5 bases and J by 2 bases, and 10 bases separated the two germline ends. The CDR3 DNA is TGCAGCGTTCTACAGGGACCCTACGAGCAGTACTTC. Translating gives CSVLQGPYEQYF.

The sample holds many counts of this clonotype. This chain joins TRBV15 and TRBJ1-4; D is ambiguous. V was shortened by 0 bases and J by 6 bases, with 11 bases between the two germline ends. Germline loops: CDR1 LNHNV, CDR2 YYDKDF (reference sequence). This CDR3 spans 15 amino acids. CDR3 protein: CATSRERTDHEKLFF. The CDR3 DNA sequence: TGTGCCACCAGCAGAGAAAGGACGGATCATGAAAAACTGTTTTTT. Based on the CDR3 plus reference TRBV15 and TRBJ1-4, the full variable domain is DAMVIQNPRYQVTQFGKPVTLSCSQTLNHNVMYWYQQKSSQAPKLLFHYYDKDFNNEADTPDNFQSRRPNTSFCFLDIRSPGLGDTAMYLCATSRERTDHEKLFFGSGTQLSVL.

In this sample, this clonotype turned up a few times. The rearrangement uses TRBV15 and TRBJ2-1, with a weak D call TRBD2 (6 bases). Germline values: CDR1 LNHNV, CDR2 YYDKDF (reference sequence). Trimming pared 0 bases from V and 4 bases from J, leaving 13 bases between. There are 16 residues in the CDR3. CDR3 protein: CATSRDRDWGYNEQFF. CDR3 nucleotides: TGTGCCACCAGCAGAGATCGGGACTGGGGATACAATGAGCAGTTCTTC.

This clonotype was observed at least ten times. V and J are TRBV7-8 and TRBJ2-3, with a tentative D call TRBD2 (5 bases). Germline-derived CDR1 and CDR2 are SGHVS and FQNEAQ. V was cut by 8 bases and J by 4 bases, with 10 bases left in between. This CDR3 has 12 residues. CDR3 DNA: TGTGCCAGCGGGAGTAGCCCAGATACGCAGTATTTT. Protein product: CASGSSPDTQYF.

The table lists this clonotype with a few counts. The rearrangement joins TRBV27 to TRBJ2-3; 9 nucleotides line up with TRBD2. The CDR3 runs 16 residues. V dropped 4 bases and J dropped 2; count of bases not matched to a gene: 7. The germline gives CDR1 MNHEY, CDR2 SMNVEV (reference sequence). The CDR3 protein is CASSSPSGEITDTQYF. The CDR3 coding sequence is TGTGCCAGCAGTTCCCCTAGCGGGGAAATCACAGATACGCAGTATTTT.

V is TRBV12-3 or TRBV12-4 and J is TRBJ2-7, with D perhaps being TRBD1 or TRBD2 (5 bases each). CDR3 length equals 14 residues. V lost 3 bases and J 2 bases, leaving 11 bases between the germline ends. In nucleotides, the CDR3 is TGTGCCAGCAGTTTTGGGGGAGAAGCCTACGAGCAGTACGTC. It is translated as CASSFGGEAYEQYV.

There are a few counts of this clonotype. The chain has TRBV7-8 and TRBJ1-1; no reliable D call. The CDR3 is 17 amino acids. The germline V and J ends were trimmed by 4 bases and 7 bases, with 25 bases remaining between them. Germline V gene data show CDR1 as SGHVS and CDR2 as FQNEAQ. The CDR3 coding sequence is TGTGCCAGCAGCTCCAGAAGCACGGGATCACTAATAGGTGAAGCTTTCTTT. Protein sequence: CASSSRSTGSLIGEAFF.

This clonotype was found many times. The CDR3 nucleotides are TGTGCCAGCTCACCACTTCTTACTGACTCCTACAATGAGCAGTTCTTC. Amino acids: CASSPLLTDSYNEQFF. V gene TRBV18 combines with J gene TRBJ2-1, with D uncertain. V dropped 1 base and J dropped 0 bases, with 10 bases sitting between them. Germline loops: CDR1 KGHSH, CDR2 LQKENI. This CDR3 region has 16 residues.

This clonotype appeared a few times. The chain has TRBV24-1 and TRBJ2-1; no clear D. In germline, CDR1 is KGHDR, CDR2 SFDVKD. The length of the CDR3 is 13 residues. V was clipped by 3 bases and J by 5 bases, with 7 bases between them. The CDR3 bases are TGTGCCACCAGTGATCTCGTCGACAATGAGCAGTTCTTC. Residues: CATSDLVDNEQFF.